A few counts support the clone carrying this TCR beta chain. This CDR3 region has 13 residues. CDR1 and CDR2 from the germline V gene are MNHNS and SASEGT. This specimen belongs to a study of blood T cells in healthy people across ages. About the study: Template-switching capture recovered about one barcoded beta molecule per two T cells.

Together with a sample-barcoded 5' primer, a J-beta primer mix was included in a second PCR lasting about 6 to 11 cycles. In TCRdb, the 5' RACE reads were re-called with MiXCR into one record per CDR3 protein. The repertoire consists of 700,000 to 950,000 distinct CDR3 sequences, with 58% occurring once and the leading ten covering about 20%. The V call is TRBV6-1, the J call TRBJ2-4, with 8 bases matching TRBD2. The end of the DNA aligns better with TRBJ2-7, so the J call may be wrong. The sample comprised blood. This TCR was recovered from a man aged 25 to 40 in good health. CDR3 amino acids: CASSGGLAYEQYF. In DNA form, the CDR3 reads TGTGCCAGTTCTGGGGGACTAGCCTACGAGCAGTACTTC.